This T cell receptor (beta chain) was retrieved from a study of vaccination and CD4 T cells after COVID-19. Study-level background: Two of the convalescents were Hispanic, and the group consisted of six males and four females. Overlapping spike peptides from SARS-CoV-2, HCoV-NL63, HCoV-OC43 and HCoV-229E served to stimulate the cells.

This clonotype came up a few times. The antigen is not known. Cultured CD4+ T cell DNA underwent sequencing with the Oncomine TCR Beta short-read assay. TCRdb reprocessed the PCR reads via MiXCR and lists one record per CDR3 protein. The sample carries some 16,000 distinct CDR3 sequences, roughly 76% recorded once. Study findings and constraints: Counts of SARS-CoV-2-reactive clonotypes had a median that went from roughly 21 to 40, a nonsignificant change.

CDR3 length: 17 amino acids. CDR1 is MDHEN and CDR2 is SYDVKM in the germline V gene. V gave up 6 bases and J gave up 4 bases; unmatched junction bases: 12. Treatment meaning: 10-day PBMC culture with coronavirus spike peptide pools or control peptides (ViraFEST assay). Under the ViraFEST approach, antigen-specific T cells were expanded with peptide pools and TCRs subsequently sequenced. The clonotype comes from a human donor who had recovered from COVID-19. The sample consisted of CD4+ T cells from blood, cultured in vitro. The chain is built from TRBV28 and TRBJ2-2, with TRBD2 identical over 9 bases. The CDR3 coding sequence is TGTGCCAGCAGGACGACTAGCGGTTCCCCGAGCACCGGGGAGCTGTTTTTT. The encoded protein is CASRTTSGSPSTGELFF.